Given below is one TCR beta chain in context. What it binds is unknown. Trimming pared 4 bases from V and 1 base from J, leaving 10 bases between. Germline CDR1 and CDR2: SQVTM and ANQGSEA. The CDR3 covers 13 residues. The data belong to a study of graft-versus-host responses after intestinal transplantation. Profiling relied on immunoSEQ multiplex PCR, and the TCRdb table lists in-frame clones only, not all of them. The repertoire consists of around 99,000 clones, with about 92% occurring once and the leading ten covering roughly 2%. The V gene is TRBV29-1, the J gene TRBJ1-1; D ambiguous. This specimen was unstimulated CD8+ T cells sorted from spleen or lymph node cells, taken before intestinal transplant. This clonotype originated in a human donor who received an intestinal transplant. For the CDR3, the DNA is TGCAGCGTTGTATCAGGCAGGAACACTGAAGCTTTCTTT. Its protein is CSVVSGRNTEAFF.